This T cell receptor beta chain originates from a study of cytotoxic CD8 clonotypes in ibrutinib-treated CLL. Trimming removed 5 bases from V and 3 bases from J; junction bases left unmatched: 13. CDR3 size: 17 residues. The germline V gene has CDR1 SGHTA and CDR2 FQGNSA. Produced via immunoSEQ multiplex PCR; TCRdb's table is partial and in-frame only. The sample contains around 140,000 clones, 76% of which appear only once. The sequence was obtained from a human donor with chronic lymphocytic leukemia. This specimen was PBMCs, taken after 24 months of ibrutinib treatment. The chain joins TRBV7-2 to TRBJ2-3; 8 bases align to TRBD2. In nucleotides, the CDR3 is TGTGCCAGCAGCCTAGTCGGGGGGGCTAGCGGTACAGATACGCAGTATTTT. Translation: CASSLVGGASGTDTQYF. The whole variable domain, remainder taken from reference TRBV7-2 and TRBJ2-3, is GAGVSQSPSNKVTEKGKDVELRCDPISGHTALYWYRQSLGQGLEFLIYFQGNSAPDKSGLPSDRFSAERTGGSVSTLTIQRTQQEDSAVYLCASSLVGGASGTDTQYFGPGTRLTVL.